These 18 T cell receptor beta chains were all obtained from the same sample, sequenced in a study of beta chain features in type 1 diabetes. Sequencing targeted expressed TCRB transcripts, as all isolated RNA had been reverse transcribed. The data were produced by immunoSEQ multiplex PCR, yet TCRdb's version contains in-frame clones alone and is incomplete. The sample comprises about 160,000 clones, approximately 10% of which are singletons, and roughly 0.7% rests with the top ten. These receptors' antigens are unknown. Study-wide findings and caveats: Among patients with Type 1 diabetes, TCRB CDR3s were moderately but significantly shorter in every one of the four CD4+ subsets.

Sequenced material: central memory CD4+ T cells from blood. Receptor source: a woman aged 25 to 39 with type 1 diabetes.

Concerning this clone: Germline and junction disagree at one end, which may indicate a read error. V and J are TRBV7-7 and TRBJ2-5, with 8 bases that match TRBD2. CDR1 is SSHAT and CDR2 is FNYEAQ in the germline V gene (reference sequence). This CDR3 has 13 amino acids. CDR3 region: CASSRTSRETQYF. CDR3 coding DNA: TGTGCTAGCAGCCGGACTAGCCGTGAGACCCAGTACTTC.

CDR3 sequence reads: CASSQQGYNTYEQYF. DNA of the CDR3: TGTGCCAGCAGCCAACAGGGATATAACACCTACGAGCAGTACTTC. This chain connects TRBV7-2 to TRBJ2-7; weak D call: TRBD1 (6 bases). The CDR3 spans 15 residues. The germline V and J ends were trimmed by 5 bases and 2 bases, with 16 bases remaining between them. Germline V gene data show CDR1 as SGHTA and CDR2 as FQGNSA.

The chain recombines TRBV10-3 with TRBJ2-2; tentative D call: TRBD2 (6 bases). This CDR3 has 16 amino acids. V was trimmed by 0 bases and J by 0 bases, leaving 8 bases between them. Germline V gene data show CDR1 as ENHRY and CDR2 as SYGVKD. CDR3 loop: CAISESGGANTGELFF. The CDR3 coding sequence is TGTGCCATCAGTGAGTCTGGAGGGGCGAACACCGGGGAGCTGTTTTTT.

The chain couples TRBV19 to TRBJ2-1, with TRBD2 matching 11 bases. In germline, CDR1 is LNHDA, CDR2 SQIVND (reference sequence). The CDR3 length is 15 residues. J lost 5 bases, V lost 2 bases, and 2 bases had no gene match. The CDR3 sequence is CASSIRLAGNNEQFF. DNA for the CDR3: TGTGCCAGTAGTATAAGACTAGCGGGAAACAATGAGCAGTTCTTC.

This clone was picked up a small number of times. The J gene is TRBJ1-2, the V gene TRBV5-1; 7 bases match TRBD1. The germline gives CDR1 SGHRS, CDR2 YFSETQ. V shed 0 bases and J 5 bases; nucleotides not matched to a gene: 4. The CDR3 sequence is 14 residues long. CDR3 region: CASSLVGTEYGYTF. The CDR3 nucleotides read TGCGCCAGCAGCTTGGTCGGGACAGAGTATGGCTACACCTTC.

The sample holds many counts of this clone. The J gene is TRBJ2-7, the V gene TRBV7-9; D is uncertain. The germline CDR1 and CDR2 sequences are SEHNR and FQNEAQ (reference sequence). V was shortened by 5 bases and J by 7 bases, with 15 bases between the two germline ends. The CDR3 sequence is 13 residues long. CDR3 sequence reads: CASSKTTPTEQYF. Written as DNA, the CDR3 is TGTGCCAGCAGCAAGACGACACCCACTGAGCAGTACTTC.

This clone was found a few times. This rearrangement joins TRBV29-1 to TRBJ2-7; 7 bases are shared with TRBD1. The CDR3 contains 16 residues. The V and J ends lost 4 bases and 4 bases, in that order; junction bases with no gene match: 16. The germline V gene has CDR1 SQVTM and CDR2 ANQGSEA. This CDR3 reads CSVALDRVGLGYEQYF. The CDR3 bases are TGCAGCGTTGCCCTTGACAGGGTCGGATTGGGGTACGAGCAGTACTTC.

This sequence joins TRBV28 and TRBJ2-7, with TRBD1 matching over 9 bases. Germline assignment: CDR1 MDHEN and CDR2 SYDVKM. The CDR3 is 15 residues long. V lost 2 bases and J lost 6; bases outside the gene matches: 8. In DNA form, the CDR3 reads TGTGCCAGCAGTTTACCGGGACAGGGCTTCGGCGAGCAGTACTTC. Its translation: CASSLPGQGFGEQYF. Filled out from reference TRBV28 and TRBJ2-7, the complete variable domain reads DVKVTQSSRYLVKRTGEKVFLECVQDMDHENMFWYRQDPGLGLRLIYFSYDVKMKEKGDIPEGYSVSREKKERFSLILESASTNQTSMYLCASSLPGQGFGEQYFGPGTRLTVT.

The sample holds a few counts of this clone. This rearrangement joins TRBV30 to TRBJ2-1, with 9 bases aligning to TRBD2. CDR3 length: 14 residues. Germline V gene lookup returns CDR1 GTSNPN and CDR2 SVGIG (reference sequence). J lost 9 bases, V lost 4 bases, and 10 bases had no gene match. CDR3 region: CAWTISGSGGEQFF. CDR3 nucleotide sequence: TGTGCCTGGACAATTAGCGGGAGTGGAGGTGAGCAGTTCTTC.

The chain combines TRBV5-1 with TRBJ2-2, with D possibly matching TRBD1 (6 bases). Deletions cut 2 bases from V and 1 base from J, with 9 bases between. This CDR3 is 15 amino acids long. Per the germline V gene, CDR1 is SGHRS and CDR2 is YFSETQ. The CDR3 is CASSFGQMNTGELFF. CDR3 bases: TGCGCCAGCAGCTTCGGACAGATGAACACCGGGGAGCTGTTTTTT.

This clone turned up a few times. The chain uses TRBV11-3 and TRBJ2-3; D is unresolved. The CDR3 covers 15 residues. V shed 5 bases and J shed 1 base, with 13 bases lying between them. Germline lookup yields CDR1 SGHNT and CDR2 YENEEA. The chain's CDR3 is CASSPNSGGTDTQYF. DNA of the CDR3: TGTGCCAGCAGCCCCAATTCCGGAGGCACAGATACGCAGTATTTT.

This chain uses TRBV29-1 with TRBJ1-1, with 10 nucleotides matching TRBD1. Per germline, CDR1 SQVTM and CDR2 ANQGSEA. The CDR3 runs 17 residues. V lost 5 bases to trimming and J lost 4 bases; unmatched junction nucleotides: 16. Written as DNA, the CDR3 is TGCAGCGTTTTTTATCCGGGTGGGGACAGGGGTGGCACTGAAGCTTTCTTT. This gives the protein CSVFYPGGDRGGTEAFF.

The chain is built from TRBV9 and TRBJ2-7; D perhaps matches TRBD2 (6 bases). Germline CDR1 is SGDLS and CDR2 is YYNGEE. The CDR3 extends over 15 amino acids. V was trimmed by 3 bases and J by 3 bases, leaving 16 bases between them. This chain's CDR3 is CASSAGTLTCYEQYF. CDR3 nucleotide sequence: TGTGCCAGCAGCGCCGGGACTCTGACATGCTACGAGCAGTACTTC.

This chain connects TRBV9 to TRBJ1-2, with 7 bases identical to TRBD1. V shed 0 bases, J shed 1 base, and the junction held 9 bases outside the gene matches. The CDR3 spans 17 residues. Germline-derived CDR1 and CDR2 are SGDLS and YYNGEE. CDR3 DNA sequence: TGTGCCAGCAGCGTAGAAGGAGGGGGCGGGTATAACTATGGCTACACCTTC. It codes for CASSVEGGGGYNYGYTF. Looking up the rest from reference TRBV9 and TRBJ1-2 gives the full variable domain: DSGVTQTPKHLITATGQRVTLRCSPRSGDLSVYWYQQSLDQGLQFLIQYYNGEERAKGNILERFSAQQFPDLHSELNLSSLELGDSALYFCASSVEGGGGYNYGYTFGSGTRLTVV.

V and J are TRBV2 and TRBJ1-5; D not resolved. This CDR3 has 14 residues. The germline V gene encodes CDR1 SNHLY and CDR2 FYNNEI. With 5 bases removed from V and 0 bases from J, the gap between germline ends came to 8 bases. CDR3 region: CASSSEYSNQPQHF. CDR3 bases: TGTGCCAGCAGTTCAGAATATAGCAATCAGCCCCAGCATTTT.

The rearrangement links TRBV7-8 to TRBJ1-2, with D perhaps matching TRBD1 (6 bases). The CDR3 is 14 amino acids. Trimming took 1 base from V and 4 from J, leaving 10 bases between them. Germline lookup yields CDR1 SGHVS and CDR2 FQNEAQ. The CDR3 is CASSLDRDRYGYTF. CDR3 coding DNA: TGTGCCAGCAGCTTAGACAGGGACCGCTATGGCTACACCTTC.

This clone was seen a handful of times. The rearrangement joins TRBV29-1 to TRBJ2-1; 14 positions agree with TRBD2. CDR1 and CDR2 (germline): SQVTM, ANQGSEA. The CDR3 contains 18 residues. The trim removed 6 bases at V and 0 bases at J, leaving 10 bases unmatched. DNA of the CDR3: TGCAGCGTGGCGGGACTAGCGGGAGTACAGAGCTCCTACAATGAGCAGTTCTTC. Amino acids: CSVAGLAGVQSSYNEQFF.

The chain carries TRBV30 and TRBJ2-5; 8 bases map to TRBD2. The tail of the sequence fits TRBJ2-7 better, so the J call may be wrong. Germline V gives CDR1 GTSNPN, CDR2 SVGIG (reference sequence). The CDR3 has 13 amino acids. The CDR3 DNA is TGTGCCTGGAGTGTGGGACTAGCCTACGAGCAGTACTTC. This encodes CAWSVGLAYEQYF.